The 22 T cell receptor beta chains below all came from one sample that was sequenced in a study of vaccination and CD4 T cells after COVID-19. The treatment is: roughly 10-day PBMC culture with coronavirus spike peptide pools or control peptides (ViraFEST assay). For these TCRs, the target antigens are not known. With the Oncomine TCR Beta short-read assay, DNA from cultured CD4+ T cells was sequenced. TCRdb reprocessed the PCR reads with MiXCR, giving one entry per CDR3 protein. The sample has nearly 9,000 distinct CDR3 sequences; 55% to 60% are singletons. Sequencing input: CD4+ T cells from blood, cultured in vitro. The receptors come from a human donor who had recovered from COVID-19.

This chain joins TRBV7-2 and TRBJ2-5, with 8 bases identical to TRBD2. J lost 6 bases, V lost 1 base, and 4 bases had no gene match. The CDR3 is 14 residues long. Germline V CDR1 and CDR2: SGHTA, FQGNSA. DNA for the CDR3: TGTGCCAGCAGCTTAGATGCGGGGGGCCAGACCCAGTACTTC. Amino acid sequence: CASSLDAGGQTQYF.

The chain recombines TRBV6-1 with TRBJ2-1, with TRBD2 matching over 11 bases. Germline loops: CDR1 MNHNS, CDR2 SASEGT. Unmatched junction bases numbered 7, after V lost 6 bases and J lost 0 bases. The CDR3 loop spans 17 amino acids. The DNA of the CDR3 is TGTGCCAGCAGAAAGCGACTAGCGGGGAACTCCTACAATGAGCAGTTCTTC. This encodes CASRKRLAGNSYNEQFF.

The genes are TRBV19 and TRBJ1-2; 8 nucleotides line up with TRBD1. This CDR3 region has 13 residues. Germline assignment: CDR1 LNHDA and CDR2 SQIVND (reference sequence). V was pared by 6 bases and J by 5 bases, with 5 bases of the junction left unmatched. The CDR3 here is CASRRQGSYGYTF. The CDR3 DNA reads as TGTGCCAGTAGAAGACAGGGGTCTTATGGCTACACCTTC.

The gene calls are TRBV6-2 or TRBV6-3 and TRBJ1-2; 9 positions match TRBD1. CDR1 MNHEY and CDR2 SVGEGT come from the germline V gene. Losses at the gene ends were 6 bases for V and 3 bases for J; bases not matched to a gene: 2. This CDR3 contains 13 residues. This CDR3 is CASRTGGHYGYTF. In DNA, the CDR3 is TGTGCCAGCAGAACAGGGGGCCACTATGGCTACACCTTC.

This chain connects TRBV6-1 to TRBJ1-1; no reliable D call. Trimming took 8 bases from V and 3 from J, leaving 10 bases between them. Germline loops: CDR1 MNHNS, CDR2 SASEGT. This CDR3 region has 12 residues. CDR3 nucleotides: TGTGCCAGCTCCGGACGGTACACTGAAGCTTTCTTT. Amino acids: CASSGRYTEAFF.

The CDR3 region has the DNA TGCAGTGCTAGAGATGAGCGGCAAAGGGTCCGGAAGGGCTACACCTTC. It yields the protein CSARDERQRVRKGYTF. The chain couples TRBV20-1 to TRBJ1-2; no clear D gene. Trimming left V 0 bases short and J 8 bases short, with 22 bases between. Per the germline V gene, CDR1 is DFQATT and CDR2 is SNEGSKA (reference sequence). There are 16 residues in the CDR3.

This clonotype is a singleton in its sample. The V call is TRBV19, the J call TRBJ2-3; 8 bases match TRBD2. The CDR3 contains 14 residues. Per the germline V gene, CDR1 is LNHDA and CDR2 is SQIVND (reference sequence). Trimming cost V 3 bases and J 11 bases; bases outside gene matches: 10. Here the CDR3 reads CASSMWLAGYRQYF. In DNA, the CDR3 is TGTGCCAGTAGTATGTGGCTAGCGGGCTACAGGCAGTATTTT.

The rearrangement links TRBV20-1 to TRBJ2-3, with no clear D. This CDR3 is 13 amino acids long. Trimming pared 3 bases from V and 11 bases from J, leaving 18 bases between. Germline values: CDR1 DFQATT, CDR2 SNEGSKA (reference sequence). The CDR3 loop reads CSARVRYGDWQYF. The DNA for the CDR3 is TGCAGTGCTAGGGTGCGTTACGGAGATTGGCAGTATTTT.

The chain uses TRBV7-9 and TRBJ1-3; D perhaps matches TRBD1 (5 bases). The CDR3 has 16 amino acids. Germline assignment: CDR1 SEHNR and CDR2 FQNEAQ (reference sequence). V gave up 3 bases and J gave up 4 bases, with 16 bases separating them. The CDR3: CASSLALPGGGNTIYF. The CDR3 nucleotides read TGTGCCAGCAGCTTGGCCCTACCCGGGGGAGGAAACACCATATATTTT.

This sequence joins TRBV29-1 and TRBJ1-5, with D perhaps matching TRBD1 (6 bases). Trimming stripped 5 bases from V and 5 bases from J, with 10 bases between. Germline V lookup: CDR1 SQVTM, CDR2 ANQGSEA. The CDR3 loop spans 12 amino acids. This chain's CDR3 is CSVRGGDQPQHF. The DNA of the CDR3 is TGCAGCGTTAGGGGGGGGGATCAGCCCCAGCATTTT.

V is TRBV7-6 and J is TRBJ1-1, with D possibly matching TRBD1 (5 bases). Germline CDR1 and CDR2: SGHVS and FNYEAQ. CDR3 length: 13 residues. V dropped 3 bases and J dropped 4 bases, with 9 bases sitting between them. CDR3 sequence reads: CASSFSRGTEAFF. DNA of the CDR3: TGTGCCAGCAGCTTTTCTAGGGGCACTGAAGCTTTCTTT.

This clonotype occurred once. This rearrangement joins TRBV5-1 to TRBJ2-5; the D is unclear. V lost 0 bases to trimming and J lost 3 bases, with 6 bases between them. Germline V gene sequence: CDR1 SGHRS, CDR2 YFSETQ. CDR3 length: 13 residues. The CDR3 DNA is TGCGCCAGCAGCTTGGTGGCAGAAGAGACCCAGTACTTC. This encodes CASSLVAEETQYF.

The chain employs TRBV6-1 and TRBJ1-2; 8 bases agree with TRBD1. The CDR3 contains 16 residues. From germline, CDR1 is MNHNS and CDR2 SASEGT. Trimming removed 2 bases from V and 1 base from J; junction bases left unmatched: 6. In DNA, the CDR3 is TGTGCCAGCAGTGAACAGGGGGCACGTGGTAACTATGGCTACACCTTC. Translation gives CASSEQGARGNYGYTF.

This clonotype was observed a few times. The chain recombines TRBV6-1 with TRBJ1-5; D gene ambiguous. The CDR3 runs 12 residues. Per the germline V gene, CDR1 is MNHNS and CDR2 is SASEGT. The ends were cut back, 5 bases at V and 5 bases at J, with 7 bases in the middle. The CDR3 sequence is CASSRKDQPQHF. As DNA, the CDR3 is TGTGCCAGCAGTCGCAAAGATCAGCCCCAGCATTTT.

This clonotype turned up a few times. The gene calls are TRBV7-2 and TRBJ1-2; a weak D match, TRBD1 (5 bases). V was trimmed by 6 bases and J by 5 bases, leaving 19 bases between them. The CDR3 consists of 15 residues. CDR1 is SGHTA, CDR2 FQGNSA, per germline. The DNA of the CDR3 is TGTGCCAGCAGTTTAACCCCCGGGGCCGGGTATGGCTACACCTTC. This translates into CASSLTPGAGYGYTF.

The chain couples TRBV6-2 or TRBV6-3 to TRBJ1-1; D gene ambiguous. Germline V lookup: CDR1 MNHEY, CDR2 SVGEGT. V gave up 2 bases and J gave up 3 bases, with 7 bases separating them. This CDR3 is 13 amino acids long. The CDR3 reads CASSYVRDTEAFF. In DNA, the CDR3 is TGTGCCAGCAGTTACGTAAGGGACACTGAAGCTTTCTTT.

V gene TRBV12-3 or TRBV12-4 combines with J gene TRBJ1-5; unclear D gene. The CDR3 sequence is 13 residues long. The V and J ends lost 6 bases and 6 bases respectively, with 12 bases between them. CDR3 in amino acids: CASSTRRFQPQHF. In DNA, the CDR3 is TGTGCCAGCAGCACAAGGAGGTTTCAGCCCCAGCATTTT.

The genes are TRBV5-1 and TRBJ1-2; 10 bases are a match to TRBD1. The J segment lost 7 bases and the V segment lost 4 bases, leaving 7 bases of the junction unmatched. Germline CDR1 is SGHRS and CDR2 is YFSETQ. This CDR3 is built from 14 residues. CDR3: CASSRGTGDAGYTF. CDR3 nucleotide sequence: TGCGCCAGCAGCCGTGGGACAGGGGACGCTGGCTACACCTTC.

This clonotype was counted only a few times. CDR3 in amino acids: CASQSSYNSPLHF. In nucleotides, the CDR3 is TGTGCCAGCCAAAGCTCCTATAATTCACCCCTCCACTTT. The chain links TRBV2 to TRBJ1-6; D remains unclear. From germline, CDR1 is SNHLY and CDR2 FYNNEI. CDR3 length: 13 amino acids. V lost 8 bases and J lost 0, with 5 bases in between.

V gene TRBV10-3 combines with J gene TRBJ2-2; perhaps D is TRBD1 or TRBD2 (6 bases each). The CDR3 has 14 amino acids. Germline-derived CDR1 and CDR2 are ENHRY and SYGVKD. The V gene lost 3 bases and the J gene lost 8 bases, with 13 bases spanning the gap. The CDR3 here is CAISDGGDIGELFF. The CDR3 DNA reads TGTGCCATCAGTGATGGAGGGGACATAGGGGAGCTGTTTTTT.

V gene TRBV7-2 combines with J gene TRBJ1-2; 7 positions match TRBD1. Germline lookup yields CDR1 SGHTA and CDR2 FQGNSA. The CDR3 loop spans 15 amino acids. Germline trimming cut 0 bases from V and 6 bases from J; bases unmatched to any gene: 7. The CDR3 region is CASSLAGTVRHGYTF. The CDR3 region has the DNA TGTGCCAGCAGCTTAGCGGGGACAGTCCGTCATGGCTACACCTTC. The entire variable domain, with the rest obtained from reference TRBV7-2 and TRBJ1-2, is as follows: GAGVSQSPSNKVTEKGKDVELRCDPISGHTALYWYRQSLGQGLEFLIYFQGNSAPDKSGLPSDRFSAERTGGSVSTLTIQRTQQEDSAVYLCASSLAGTVRHGYTFGSGTRLTVV.

The chain is built from TRBV20-1 and TRBJ2-1, with 7 bases that match TRBD1. The CDR3 is 17 amino acids. Germline V CDR1 and CDR2: DFQATT, SNEGSKA (reference sequence). V trimming: 4 bases; J trimming: 1 base; junction bases outside the gene matches: 13. CDR3: CSATQARGDRSYNEQFF. CDR3 coding DNA: TGCAGTGCTACGCAGGCCCGAGGGGACAGATCCTACAATGAGCAGTTCTTC.